A single sample is the source of the 21 T cell receptor beta chains below, sequenced in a study of shared T cell receptors in the human thymus. Sequencing was performed with immunoSEQ multiplex PCR; in TCRdb, only in-frame clones are kept and a portion is missing. The table records hundreds of thousands of clones, over 75% of them present only once. This same sample was also taken into another study, of human thymus T cells.

The sample was thymocytes. These receptors were obtained from a boy younger than two with a congenital heart defect.

V usage is TRBV15 and J usage is TRBJ2-4, with 9 bases lining up with TRBD2. Germline lookup yields CDR1 LNHNV and CDR2 YYDKDF (reference sequence). CDR3 length: 15 amino acids. After removal of 4 bases from V and 2 bases from J, the junction contained 3 bases not matched to a gene. For the CDR3, the DNA is TGTGCCACCAGCACTAGCGGGAAAACCAAAAACATTCAGTACTTC. Its translation is CATSTSGKTKNIQYF.

Only one count was recorded for this clone. J is TRBJ2-7 and V is TRBV28; 14 nucleotides match TRBD2. CDR1 is MDHEN, CDR2 SYDVKM, per germline. The V gene end was trimmed by 5 bases and the J gene end by 4 bases; junction bases not matched to a gene: 7. CDR3 length: 16 residues. The CDR3 DNA sequence: TGTGCCAGCAGTCCTCCGACTAGCGGGAGGGATTACGAGCAGTACTTC. It yields the protein CASSPPTSGRDYEQYF.

J is TRBJ2-7 and V is TRBV12-5, with a weak D call TRBD2 (5 bases). Germline V gene lookup returns CDR1 LGHNT and CDR2 FRNRAP. Deletions cut 6 bases from V and 5 bases from J, with 23 bases between. The length of the CDR3 is 16 residues. The CDR3 loop is CASGKRESRIGNEQYF. Here the CDR3 DNA reads TGTGCTAGTGGCAAGAGGGAGTCCCGGATCGGGAACGAGCAGTACTTC.

The chain combines TRBV27 with TRBJ2-7, with TRBD2 matching over 12 bases. The CDR3 covers 14 residues. The germline V gene has CDR1 MNHEY and CDR2 SMNVEV (reference sequence). Trimming cost V 2 bases and J 6 bases; bases outside gene matches: 2. The CDR3 DNA is TGTGCCAGCAGTTTACAACTAGCGGGAGGCGAGCAGTACTTC. It codes for CASSLQLAGGEQYF.

This rearrangement joins TRBV27 to TRBJ2-7; the D gene is possibly TRBD2 (6 bases). The CDR3 is 13 amino acids. The V gene's germline CDR1 is MNHEY and CDR2 SMNVEV (reference sequence). Between the trimmed V and J ends, which lost 6 bases and 1 base, there was a span of 10 bases. The DNA for the CDR3 is TGTGCCAGCAGAAGGGCGGGGTCCTACGAGCAGTACTTC. Translation: CASRRAGSYEQYF.

For the CDR3, the DNA is TGTGCCAGCAGCTTACTCCTAGCGGGATATCCTGAGCAGTTCTTC. Its translation is CASSLLLAGYPEQFF. The chain carries TRBV11-2 and TRBJ2-1, with 9 positions matching TRBD2. V shed 2 bases and J 9 bases; nucleotides not matched to a gene: 8. The CDR3 consists of 15 residues. The germline V gene encodes CDR1 SGHAT and CDR2 FQNNGV.

V is TRBV5-6 and J is TRBJ2-7; D is perhaps TRBD2 (5 bases). The CDR3 is 12 amino acids. Trimming stripped 5 bases from V and 6 bases from J, with 12 bases between. Looked up from germline, CDR1 is SGHDT and CDR2 is YYEEEE. Here the CDR3 DNA reads TGTGCCAGCAGACAGACTACCGGCGAGCAGTACTTC. Amino acids: CASRQTTGEQYF.

A remark on this clone: Additional DNA sequences in this sample encode the identical CDR3. V and J are TRBV18 and TRBJ2-1; possibly TRBD2 for D (6 bases). V was cut by 3 bases and J by 8 bases, with 14 bases left in between. The CDR3 loop spans 14 amino acids. The germline V gene encodes CDR1 KGHSH and CDR2 LQKENI. The CDR3 DNA follows: TGTGCCAGCTCACCTTGGGGGGTCGAGGATGAGCAGTTCTTC. Translating gives CASSPWGVEDEQFF.

The rearrangement uses TRBV5-1 and TRBJ2-1, with 8 bases fitting TRBD1. Trimming took 3 bases from V and 2 from J; bases not matched to a gene: 16. The CDR3 runs 19 residues. The germline gives CDR1 SGHRS, CDR2 YFSETQ. The CDR3 DNA sequence: TGCGCCAGCAGCTCAAAACAGCCCCAGGGGGCCTCCACCTACAATGAGCAGTTCTTC. Its protein is CASSSKQPQGASTYNEQFF.

The chain joins TRBV27 to TRBJ2-3; 7 bases map to TRBD2. The CDR3 is 15 amino acids. Germline-derived CDR1 and CDR2 are MNHEY and SMNVEV (reference sequence). J was trimmed by 2 bases and V by 7 bases; bases with no gene match: 9. CDR3: CASTLMGGVTDTQYF. Written as DNA, the CDR3 is TGTGCCAGCACCCTAATGGGGGGGGTCACAGATACGCAGTATTTT.

For the CDR3, the DNA is TGTGCCAGCAGTTTAGGGGCATCCAGGGCTCCCATGAACACTGAAGCTTTCTTT. Its translation: CASSLGASRAPMNTEAFF. The chain employs TRBV27 and TRBJ1-1; a weak D match, TRBD1 (5 bases). This CDR3 is built from 18 residues. Germline CDR1 is MNHEY and CDR2 is SMNVEV (reference sequence). Trimming removed 2 bases at V and 0 bases at J, with 19 bases between.

This rearrangement joins TRBV7-8 to TRBJ2-7; D not certain. Germline CDR1 reads SGHVS; CDR2 reads FQNEAQ. The CDR3 is 12 amino acids. Trimming shortened V by 1 base and J by 10 bases, and 11 bases separated the two germline ends. CDR3 loop: CASSLVIQEQYF. Here the CDR3 DNA reads TGTGCCAGCAGCTTAGTGATCCAGGAACAGTACTTC.

The gene calls are TRBV14 and TRBJ2-1, with 9 bases that match TRBD1. V lost 4 bases to trimming and J lost 3 bases; unmatched junction nucleotides: 10. The CDR3 runs to 17 residues. Germline V gives CDR1 SGHDN, CDR2 FVKESK. In DNA, the CDR3 is TGTGCCAGCAGCCGAAACCACAGGGGGCTCCGCTACAATGAGCAGTTCTTC. Its translation is CASSRNHRGLRYNEQFF.

The rearrangement uses TRBV27 and TRBJ2-7; a weak D match, TRBD1 (5 bases). This CDR3 region has 15 residues. Trimming cost V 5 bases and J 3 bases, with 17 bases left between them. Germline-derived CDR1 and CDR2 are MNHEY and SMNVEV (reference sequence). The CDR3 nucleotides are TGTGCCAGCAGTCCCTCGGCAGGGCAAATCTACGAGCAGTACTTC. This codes for CASSPSAGQIYEQYF.

CDR3 DNA sequence: TGTGCCAGCAGCTTAGACAGTAGCTATGGCTACACCTTC. Its protein is CASSLDSSYGYTF. The chain employs TRBV5-4 and TRBJ1-2; D might be TRBD1 (5 bases). V lost 2 bases and J 4 bases, leaving 9 bases between the germline ends. This CDR3 is 13 amino acids long. Germline lookup yields CDR1 SGHNT and CDR2 YYREEE (reference sequence).

This chain joins TRBV28 and TRBJ2-7; TRBD1 matches at 8 bases. V gave up 1 base and J gave up 1 base; unmatched junction bases: 3. Germline assignment: CDR1 MDHEN and CDR2 SYDVKM. This CDR3 is 15 amino acids long. CDR3 residues: CASSLYRGTSYEQYF. The CDR3, as DNA: TGTGCCAGCAGTTTATACAGGGGGACTTCCTACGAGCAGTACTTC.

The V call is TRBV4-1, the J call TRBJ2-5; tentative D call: TRBD2 (5 bases). CDR1 and CDR2 (germline): MGHRA, YSYEKL. This CDR3 has 14 residues. The germline V and J ends were trimmed by 1 base and 4 bases, with 10 bases remaining between them. The CDR3 reads CASSQGIEGETQYF. CDR3 bases: TGCGCCAGCAGCCAAGGTATCGAGGGAGAGACCCAGTACTTC.

V gene TRBV28 combines with J gene TRBJ1-3, with D perhaps TRBD1 (6 bases). The CDR3 is 13 amino acids. The germline gives CDR1 MDHEN, CDR2 SYDVKM. V lost 3 bases to trimming and J lost 11 bases, with 14 bases between them. The CDR3 DNA follows: TGTGCCAGCAGTTTTGGGGAGGGGGACCCCATATATTTT. Protein: CASSFGEGDPIYF.

The chain couples TRBV7-9 to TRBJ2-7; TRBD2 matches at 13 bases. CDR3 size: 16 residues. The V gene end was trimmed by 5 bases and the J gene end by 0 bases; junction bases not matched to a gene: 4. CDR1 and CDR2 from the germline V gene are SEHNR and FQNEAQ (reference sequence). The CDR3: CASSARLAGGSYEQYF. DNA for the CDR3: TGTGCCAGCAGCGCCCGACTAGCGGGAGGCTCCTACGAGCAGTACTTC.

The V call is TRBV7-2, the J call TRBJ2-7; D might be TRBD2 (5 bases). V was pared by 5 bases and J by 6 bases, with 14 bases between. Germline V gene data show CDR1 as SGHTA and CDR2 as FQGNSA. CDR3 size: 13 residues. The CDR3 sequence: CASSPGGPCEQYF. The CDR3 bases are TGTGCCAGCAGCCCCGGAGGCCCCTGCGAGCAGTACTTC.

V is TRBV2 and J is TRBJ2-3, with a possible D match to TRBD2 (6 bases). V shed 3 bases and J shed 2 bases, with 15 bases lying between them. Germline V gene lookup returns CDR1 SNHLY and CDR2 FYNNEI. CDR3 length equals 16 residues. The CDR3 sequence is CASSEEWDSYTDTQYF. The CDR3 DNA sequence: TGTGCCAGCAGTGAGGAGTGGGACTCGTACACAGATACGCAGTATTTT.